The 8 T cell receptor beta chains below all came from one sample that was sequenced in a study of shared clonotypes between healthy human individuals. Naive CD8 populations comprised CD45RO-negative cells positively selected for CCR7, excluding terminally differentiated effector memory CD45RA+ cells. This table comes from immunoSEQ multiplex PCR, and its TCRdb copy is limited to in-frame clones, with some not included. The table shows more than 2 million clones, with approximately 95% occurring only once. The specimen sequenced was naive CD8+ T cells sorted from blood. These receptors came from a man younger than 35 in good health.

V gene TRBV19 combines with J gene TRBJ1-1; no reliable D call. V was pared by 1 base and J by 0 bases, with 9 bases between. The CDR3 is 15 amino acids. From germline, CDR1 is LNHDA and CDR2 SQIVND (reference sequence). The CDR3 DNA sequence: TGTGCCAGTAGTATAGGTCCAGATATGAACACTGAAGCTTTCTTT. It specifies CASSIGPDMNTEAFF.

The V call is TRBV7-6, the J call TRBJ2-1; the D gene is possibly TRBD2 (5 bases). The CDR3 totals 11 residues. The V and J ends lost 5 bases and 9 bases respectively, with 8 bases between them. Germline V gene lookup returns CDR1 SGHVS and CDR2 FNYEAQ. The CDR3 region is CASSIEGEQFF. CDR3 coding DNA: TGTGCCAGCAGCATCGAGGGTGAGCAGTTCTTC.

The chain recombines TRBV30 with TRBJ2-5; 7 nucleotides match TRBD2. CDR1 and CDR2 from the germline V gene are GTSNPN and SVGIG (reference sequence). The CDR3 extends over 14 amino acids. V gave up 3 bases and J gave up 4 bases; unmatched junction bases: 8. The CDR3 sequence: CAWSPGASGETQYF. CDR3 in DNA: TGTGCCTGGAGCCCCGGGGCTAGCGGAGAGACCCAGTACTTC.

The rearrangement joins TRBV7-6 to TRBJ1-1; possibly TRBD1 for D (5 bases). Deletions cut 5 bases from V and 4 bases from J, with 23 bases between. Germline CDR1 reads SGHVS; CDR2 reads FNYEAQ. This CDR3 region has 17 residues. CDR3 region: CASSPPLDRGRGTEAFF. DNA of the CDR3: TGTGCCAGCAGCCCACCCTTAGATAGGGGAAGGGGCACTGAAGCTTTCTTT. Supplemented by reference TRBV7-6 and TRBJ1-1, the full variable domain reads GAGVSQSPRYKVTKRGQDVALRCDPISGHVSLYWYRQALGQGPEFLTYFNYEAQQDKSGLPNDRFSAERPEGSISTLTIQRTEQRDSAMYRCASSPPLDRGRGTEAFFGQGTRLTVV.

The gene calls are TRBV5-4 and TRBJ1-6, with 7 bases identical to TRBD1. Germline CDR1 reads SGHNT; CDR2 reads YYREEE (reference sequence). Trimming took 3 bases from V and 9 from J; bases not matched to a gene: 15. This CDR3 has 17 residues. This CDR3 reads CASSSGQQTVTGSPLHF. Here the CDR3 DNA reads TGTGCCAGCAGCTCGGGACAGCAAACAGTCACTGGTTCACCCCTCCACTTT.

The chain carries TRBV4-1 and TRBJ2-2; D possibly matches TRBD1 or TRBD2 (5 bases each). The V end lost 1 base, the J end lost 9 bases, and 12 bases lay between the germline ends. Looked up from germline, CDR1 is MGHRA and CDR2 is YSYEKL. This CDR3 spans 14 amino acids. The CDR3 here is CASSQGGSARELFF. CDR3 coding DNA: TGCGCCAGCAGCCAAGGGGGGTCAGCCAGGGAGCTGTTTTTT.

The chain has TRBV4-1 and TRBJ1-1, with a tentative D call TRBD1 (5 bases). The CDR3 covers 13 residues. V dropped 4 bases and J dropped 7 bases, with 13 bases sitting between them. Germline assignment: CDR1 MGHRA and CDR2 YSYEKL. The CDR3 DNA sequence: TGCGCCAGCAGCCCCCGGTGGGGACTTGAAGCTTTCTTT. Translation gives CASSPRWGLEAFF.

This clone appeared a single time. V gene TRBV5-6 combines with J gene TRBJ1-4; D is unresolved. V was shortened by 0 bases and J by 8 bases, with 8 bases between the two germline ends. This CDR3 is 13 amino acids long. Germline V gene sequence: CDR1 SGHDT, CDR2 YYEEEE. The CDR3 loop reads CASSLDVAEKLFF. The DNA for the CDR3 is TGTGCCAGCAGCTTGGACGTAGCCGAAAAACTGTTTTTT.